Listed below are T cell receptor beta chains from one sample, sequenced in a study of blood T cell repertoires in COVID-19. The repertoire was sequenced with immunoSEQ multiplex PCR; TCRdb's copy has only in-frame clones and lacks some. The sample records a few hundred thousand clones, roughly 84% being singletons. The source material was PBMCs or T cells enriched from blood (not recorded which). The receptors here all came from a woman aged 25 to 45 who had recovered from COVID-19. Each CDR3 is given with its conserved first and last residue. The D gene is left open where the match is weak. The size entry is marked missing in some rows and otherwise reads once, few, many or a size class.

NA	TRBJ1-5	14	TRBV5-5	TRBD1	TGTGCCAGCAGCGAAGGGACAGGGCATCAGCCCCAGCATTTT	CASSEGTGHQPQHF
NA	TRBJ2-2	11	TRBV2	NA	TGTGCCAGCAGGCGAAACGGGGAGCTGTTTTTT	CASRRNGELFF
once	TRBJ1-4	16	TRBV5-1	NA	TGCGCCAGCAGCCTGGCAGGGGTGGCAACTAATGAAAAACTGTTTTTT	CASSLAGVATNEKLFF
NA	TRBJ1-5	16	TRBV28	NA	TGTGCCAGCAGTTTTTTCGGGGTGTGGAGCAATCAGCCCCAGCATTTT	CASSFFGVWSNQPQHF
NA	TRBJ1-4	16	TRBV5-4	NA	TGTGCCAGCAGCTTGGGAGGGCTTTCGGCTAATGAAAAACTGTTTTTT	CASSLGGLSANEKLFF
once	TRBJ1-5	17	TRBV4-2	NA	TGTGCCAGCAGCCACCGGATTCGTGAAGGGAGTAATCAGCCCCAGCATTTT	CASSHRIREGSNQPQHF
NA	TRBJ1-3	13	TRBV6-1	NA	TGTGCCAGCAGTGAATACAGGGAGGGCACCATATATTTT	CASSEYREGTIYF
NA	TRBJ2-1	16	TRBV10-3	TRBD2	TGTGCCATCAGAGCGGTGACTAGCGGGGGGGCGTCTGAGCAGTTCTTC	CAIRAVTSGGASEQFF
NA	TRBJ2-7	14	TRBV30	NA	TGTGCCTGGAGTACGTGGGTCAGGGGCTACGAGCAGTACTTC	CAWSTWVRGYEQYF
NA	TRBJ2-5	14	TRBV5-1	NA	TGCGCCAGCAGCGGAGGGACGGCTCCCGGGACCCAGTACTTC	CASSGGTAPGTQYF
NA	TRBJ1-2	15	TRBV5-6	NA	TGTGCCAGCAGCGACGGACCTCGGGGGGCTGAGGGCTACACCTTC	CASSDGPRGAEGYTF
NA	TRBJ1-2	14	TRBV29-1	TRBD1	TGCAGCGTTGAAGAAGGAGGACAGGGGTATGGCTACACCTTC	CSVEEGGQGYGYTF
NA	TRBJ1-4	14	TRBV27	NA	TGTGCCAGCAAGGACAGCCAGGGGACTGAAAAACTGTTTTTT	CASKDSQGTEKLFF
once	TRBJ1-2	15	TRBV19	NA	TGTGCCAGTAGTTCCTCCAAACAGGGTAACTATGGCTACACCTTC	CASSSSKQGNYGYTF
NA	TRBJ1-2	14	TRBV7-2	NA	TGTGCCAGCAGCTTAGATTTCGCAGACTATGGCTACACCTTC	CASSLDFADYGYTF